Below are 6 T cell receptor beta chains sequenced from a single sample in a study of cytomegalovirus exposure and HLA in healthy donors. 60 Vbeta and 13 Jbeta primers were used in PCR. Clones were sequenced by immunoSEQ multiplex PCR, and TCRdb holds only the in-frame ones, with some missing. The sample lists about 160,000 clones, nearly 80% occurring once. Sequenced material: PBMCs. These receptors all come from a woman aged 50 to 65 in good health and CMV-seropositive.

V gene TRBV18 combines with J gene TRBJ1-1; D not certain. CDR1 and CDR2 from the germline V gene are KGHSH and LQKENI. This CDR3 has 14 amino acids. Between the trimmed V and J ends, which lost 3 bases and 3 bases, there was a span of 11 bases. The chain's CDR3 is CASSPLAVDTEAFF. CDR3 DNA: TGTGCCAGCTCACCTTTGGCGGTGGACACTGAAGCTTTCTTT.

J is TRBJ2-5 and V is TRBV9, with TRBD2 identical over 11 bases. With 4 bases clipped from V and 5 bases from J, the junction kept 7 bases outside the gene matches. CDR1 SGDLS and CDR2 YYNGEE come from the germline V gene. There are 15 residues in the CDR3. Here the CDR3 reads CASSPKGTSGETQYF. For the CDR3, the DNA is TGTGCCAGCAGCCCCAAGGGGACTAGCGGTGAGACCCAGTACTTC.

This rearrangement joins TRBV27 to TRBJ2-1; the D gene is possibly TRBD2 (5 bases). Between the trimmed V and J ends, which lost 3 bases and 6 bases, there was a span of 15 bases. The CDR3 extends over 15 amino acids. Germline-derived CDR1 and CDR2 are MNHEY and SMNVEV (reference sequence). CDR3 nucleotide sequence: TGTGCCAGCAGTTTGAGGTCTAGCCAGGTCAATGAGCAGTTCTTC. This gives the protein CASSLRSSQVNEQFF.

The chain uses TRBV2 and TRBJ1-3; D perhaps matches TRBD1 (6 bases). With 4 bases removed from V and 4 bases from J, the gap between germline ends came to 17 bases. Germline loops: CDR1 SNHLY, CDR2 FYNNEI. CDR3 length: 16 amino acids. Written as DNA, the CDR3 is TGTGCCAGCAGTGCACAGGGTGTGTGGGTAGGAAACACCATATATTTT. It translates to CASSAQGVWVGNTIYF.

This clone was counted once. The chain combines TRBV5-4 with TRBJ2-1; 9 bases agree with TRBD1. Unmatched junction bases numbered 5, after V lost 3 bases and J lost 7 bases. The CDR3 spans 14 residues. Germline CDR1 reads SGHNT; CDR2 reads YYREEE (reference sequence). CDR3 in amino acids: CASSYPQGANEQFF. CDR3 DNA: TGTGCCAGCAGCTACCCACAGGGGGCGAATGAGCAGTTCTTC.

The CDR3 protein is CASSPGTSREQYF. The CDR3 bases are TGTGCCAGCAGCCCGGGGACTAGCCGGGAGCAGTACTTC. The chain links TRBV4-2 to TRBJ2-7, with 9 nucleotides matching TRBD2. J was trimmed by 7 bases and V by 4 bases; bases with no gene match: 5. Germline V lookup: CDR1 LGHNA, CDR2 YNFKEQ. The CDR3 has 13 amino acids.